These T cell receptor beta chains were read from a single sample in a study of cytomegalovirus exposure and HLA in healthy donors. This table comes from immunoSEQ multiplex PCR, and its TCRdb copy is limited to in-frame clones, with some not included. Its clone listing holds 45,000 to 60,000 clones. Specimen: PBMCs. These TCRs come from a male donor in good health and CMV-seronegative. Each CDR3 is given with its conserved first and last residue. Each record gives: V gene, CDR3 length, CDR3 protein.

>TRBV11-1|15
CASSPRGQRHDGYTF
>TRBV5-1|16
CASSLAYRGSSYEQYF
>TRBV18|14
CASSPPSLQETQYF
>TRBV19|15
CASSMAGTAKWPQHF
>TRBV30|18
CAWSVPGQTFLAKNIQYF
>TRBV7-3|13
CASSLKAGVEAFF
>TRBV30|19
CASLAPRRTPGGGNYGYTF
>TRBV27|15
CASSLSRGGGNTIYF
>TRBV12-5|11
CASGLDRGEFF
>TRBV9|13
CASSVAGETEAFF
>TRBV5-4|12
CASRRQGESYTF
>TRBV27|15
CASSTDRGGRYGYTF
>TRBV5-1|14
CASSLAGGNQPQHF
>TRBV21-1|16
CASSKDRGHNNSPLHF
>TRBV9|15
CASSVGAGEIQPQHF
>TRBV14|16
CASSPIADSPNYGYTF
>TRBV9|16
CASSVSPGQGGEKLFF
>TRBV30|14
CAWSETSGANEQFF
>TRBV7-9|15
CASSQGPGRVYEQYF
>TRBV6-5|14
CASSYSILSYEHYF
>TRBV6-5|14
CASSYDGRGTEAFF
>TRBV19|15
CASNLRGQGHQPQHF
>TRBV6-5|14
CASSRGGAYNEQFF
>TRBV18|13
CASSPHQDSEQYF
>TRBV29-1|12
CSVQQGSDTQYF
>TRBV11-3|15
CASSLGQGSAGELFF
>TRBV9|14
CASSQTGISEKLFF
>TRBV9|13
CASSADRGTEAFF
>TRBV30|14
CAWSGGQGNAKLFF
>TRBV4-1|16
CASSQKGGGSNNEQFF
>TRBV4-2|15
CASSPQGHGGHGYTF
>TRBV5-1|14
CASSLWRGYNEQFF
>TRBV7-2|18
CASSPSGDRGHYNSPLHF
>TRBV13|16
CASSLGTGGGNQPQHF
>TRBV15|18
CATSRETAWTATNEKLFF
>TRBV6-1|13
CASSRTGGTEAFF
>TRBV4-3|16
CASSPTRGGGTDEQFF
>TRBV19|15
CASSIRTGVRQPQHF
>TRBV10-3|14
CAISGRQDSYEQYF
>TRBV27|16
CASSSRGQTKSYEQYF
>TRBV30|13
CAWSIQANTEAFF
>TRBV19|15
CASIPRQSANYGYTF
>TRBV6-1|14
CASSATFRGQPQHF
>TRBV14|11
CASAHYNEQFF
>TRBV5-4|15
CASTFSSAGAGEQYF
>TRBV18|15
CASSPRPEVGTEAFF
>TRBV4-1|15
CASQESVGASYEQYF
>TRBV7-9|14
CASIQGQGSNGYTF
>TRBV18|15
CASSPETGGFDEQYF
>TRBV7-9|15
CASSSRTGGRHGYTF
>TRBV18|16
CASSNTPGHSYNEQFF
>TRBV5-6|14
CASSLARTDYGYTF
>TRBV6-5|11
CATATPLEQYF
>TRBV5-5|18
CASSPGLAGGRVRHEQYF
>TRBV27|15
CASRLTHRRNYGYTF